This entry lists 13 T cell receptor beta chains sequenced from one sample in a study of T cells in Graves' hyperthyroidism and ophthalmopathy. Amplification yielded TCR beta CDR3 regions, with RNA transcripts as the source. First-round RT-PCR targeting the TCR CDR3 was performed with the HTBI primer set. TCRdb ran MiXCR on the multiplex PCR reads and lists one entry per CDR3 protein. The sample records about 690,000 distinct CDR3 sequences, around a sixth being singletons. The source material was blood. Every receptor here comes from a man aged 50 or older with Graves' hyperthyroidism.

This rearrangement joins TRBV20-1 to TRBJ1-5; D is undetermined. Germline CDR1 reads DFQATT; CDR2 reads SNEGSKA (reference sequence). CDR3 size: 15 residues. V lost 4 bases and J lost 7, with 20 bases in between. This CDR3 is CSATVRGWENQPQHF. CDR3 in DNA: TGCAGTGCTACAGTGCGCGGTTGGGAGAACCAGCCCCAGCATTTT.

This clonotype showed up many times. The chain has TRBV10-3 and TRBJ1-2; 12 nucleotides agree with TRBD1. CDR3 length: 15 amino acids. V lost 3 bases to trimming and J lost 7 bases; unmatched junction nucleotides: 6. Germline lookup yields CDR1 ENHRY and CDR2 SYGVKD. The CDR3 bases are TGTGCCATCAGTGAAGGGACAGGGGGCGTGGGTGGCTACACCTTC. Its translation: CAISEGTGGVGGYTF.

There are a few counts of this clonotype. The J gene is TRBJ2-1, the V gene TRBV7-9, with 7 bases lining up with TRBD2. Germline V gene data show CDR1 as SEHNR and CDR2 as FQNEAQ (reference sequence). The CDR3 has 14 residues. J gave up 6 bases and V 4 bases, and 6 bases lay outside the gene matches. The CDR3 protein is CASSSGLVINEQFF. The CDR3 DNA is TGTGCCAGCAGCTCCGGACTAGTGATCAATGAGCAGTTCTTC. The whole variable domain, remainder taken from reference TRBV7-9 and TRBJ2-1, is DTGVSQNPRHKITKRGQNVTFRCDPISEHNRLYWYRQTLGQGPEFLTYFQNEAQLEKSRLLSDRFSAERPKGSFSTLEIQRTEQGDSAMYLCASSSGLVINEQFFGPGTRLTVL.

The V call is TRBV19, the J call TRBJ1-5, with 8 bases lining up with TRBD1. Germline V gene data show CDR1 as LNHDA and CDR2 as SQIVND (reference sequence). The CDR3 runs to 13 residues. Trimming removed 3 bases from V and 7 bases from J; junction bases left unmatched: 2. CDR3 protein: CASSIRQGQPQHF. CDR3 DNA: TGTGCCAGTAGTATTCGACAGGGGCAGCCCCAGCATTTT. The full variable domain, its missing parts supplied by reference TRBV19 and TRBJ1-5, is DGGITQSPKYLFRKEGQNVTLSCEQNLNHDAMYWYRQDPGQGLRLIYYSQIVNDFQKGDIAEGYSVSREKKESFPLTVTSAQKNPTAFYLCASSIRQGQPQHFGDGTRLSIL.

This clonotype was counted many times. The rearrangement links TRBV29-1 to TRBJ2-5; 7 bases are shared with TRBD1. Unmatched junction bases numbered 10, after V lost 4 bases and J lost 5 bases. Germline CDR1 reads SQVTM; CDR2 reads ANQGSEA. The CDR3 has 14 amino acids. CDR3 amino acids: CSVGGGTSVETQYF. As DNA, the CDR3 is TGCAGCGTTGGAGGGGGCACTTCTGTGGAGACCCAGTACTTC.

The chain recombines TRBV27 with TRBJ2-3; D is possibly TRBD2 (5 bases). V was shortened by 1 base and J by 5 bases, with 10 bases between the two germline ends. The CDR3 spans 14 residues. Germline V lookup: CDR1 MNHEY, CDR2 SMNVEV (reference sequence). The CDR3 DNA reads TGTGCCAGCAGTTTATTAGAAGGGAGAGATACGCAGTATTTT. It yields the protein CASSLLEGRDTQYF.

The chain employs TRBV7-9 and TRBJ1-4; D unclear. The CDR3 has 15 residues. Trimming shortened V by 1 base and J by 6 bases, and 12 bases separated the two germline ends. Germline values: CDR1 SEHNR, CDR2 FQNEAQ (reference sequence). CDR3 DNA: TGTGCCAGCAGCTTAGGCCCGGCTACTTATGAAAAACTGTTTTTT. Protein: CASSLGPATYEKLFF.

V gene TRBV15 combines with J gene TRBJ2-1, with a weak D call TRBD2 (6 bases). The ends were cut back, 1 base at V and 5 bases at J, with 9 bases in the middle. Germline CDR1 is LNHNV and CDR2 is YYDKDF (reference sequence). The CDR3 is 14 residues long. The CDR3 reads CATSRGIADNEQFF. CDR3 nucleotide sequence: TGTGCCACCAGCAGAGGGATAGCGGACAATGAGCAGTTCTTC.

The chain recombines TRBV11-2 with TRBJ1-6; TRBD1 might be the D (5 bases). The length of the CDR3 is 15 residues. The germline gives CDR1 SGHAT, CDR2 FQNNGV. Trimming left V 1 base short and J 10 bases short, with 14 bases between. CDR3 nucleotides: TGTGCCAGCAGCTTAGCGGCGGCGCAGGGATCACCCCTCCACTTT. The encoded protein is CASSLAAAQGSPLHF.

This clonotype was observed a handful of times. The genes are TRBV6-1 and TRBJ2-1; D possibly corresponds to TRBD2 (6 bases). There are 14 residues in the CDR3. Trimming pared 8 bases from V and 0 bases from J, leaving 11 bases between. CDR1 is MNHNS and CDR2 is SASEGT in the germline V gene. The CDR3 protein is CASLWTTSYNEQFF. The CDR3 DNA reads TGTGCCAGCCTTTGGACTACCTCCTACAATGAGCAGTTCTTC.

Remarks on this clonotype: Given a much more abundant clone one base away, this may be a read error. The CDR3 DNA follows: TGTGCCAGCAGCGTAACAGGGAACTATAGCTACACCTTC. Translated, it gives CASSVTGNYSYTF. The chain joins TRBV9 to TRBJ1-2, with a possible D match to TRBD1 (6 bases). The CDR3 is 13 amino acids. The germline V gene encodes CDR1 SGDLS and CDR2 YYNGEE.

This clonotype was picked up a small number of times. The V call is TRBV30, the J call TRBJ2-1; 12 bases agree with TRBD2. There are 18 residues in the CDR3. Germline lookup yields CDR1 GTSNPN and CDR2 SVGIG (reference sequence). The trim removed 1 base at V and 0 bases at J, leaving 7 bases unmatched. CDR3 region: CAWSAGTSGPSSYNEQFF. The CDR3, as DNA: TGTGCCTGGAGTGCGGGGACTAGCGGGCCCAGCTCCTACAATGAGCAGTTCTTC.

Many counts were recorded for this clonotype. CDR3 DNA sequence: TGTGCCAGCACCGCCGGGAGCGGGAGCTTAGAGACCCAGTACTTC. It codes for CASTAGSGSLETQYF. The chain has TRBV7-9 and TRBJ2-5; 8 bases are shared with TRBD2. The V gene's germline CDR1 is SEHNR and CDR2 FQNEAQ (reference sequence). CDR3 size: 15 residues. V trimming: 7 bases; J trimming: 4 bases; junction bases outside the gene matches: 11.